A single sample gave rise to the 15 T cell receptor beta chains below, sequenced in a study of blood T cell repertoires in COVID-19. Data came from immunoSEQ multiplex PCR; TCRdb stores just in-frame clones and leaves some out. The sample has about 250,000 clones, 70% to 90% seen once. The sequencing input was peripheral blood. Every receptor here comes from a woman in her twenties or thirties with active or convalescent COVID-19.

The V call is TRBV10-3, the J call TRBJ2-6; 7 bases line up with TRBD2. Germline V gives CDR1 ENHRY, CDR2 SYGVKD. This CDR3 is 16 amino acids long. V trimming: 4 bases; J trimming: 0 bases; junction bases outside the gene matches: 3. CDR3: CAISGGGPSGANVLTF. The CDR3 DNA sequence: TGTGCCATCAGTGGGGGAGGGCCCTCTGGGGCCAACGTCCTGACTTTC.

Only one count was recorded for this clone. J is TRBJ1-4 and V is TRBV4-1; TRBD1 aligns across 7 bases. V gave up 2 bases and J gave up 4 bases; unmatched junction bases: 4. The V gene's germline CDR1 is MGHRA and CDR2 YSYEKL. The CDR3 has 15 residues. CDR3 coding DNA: TGCGCCAGCAGCCAAAATGACAGGGATAATGAAAAACTGTTTTTT. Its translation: CASSQNDRDNEKLFF.

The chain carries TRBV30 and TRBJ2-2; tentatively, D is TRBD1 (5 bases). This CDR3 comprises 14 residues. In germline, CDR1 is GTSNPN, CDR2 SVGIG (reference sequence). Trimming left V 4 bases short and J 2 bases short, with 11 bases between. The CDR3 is CAWTSRANTGELFF. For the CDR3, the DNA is TGTGCCTGGACCAGCAGGGCCAACACCGGGGAGCTGTTTTTT.

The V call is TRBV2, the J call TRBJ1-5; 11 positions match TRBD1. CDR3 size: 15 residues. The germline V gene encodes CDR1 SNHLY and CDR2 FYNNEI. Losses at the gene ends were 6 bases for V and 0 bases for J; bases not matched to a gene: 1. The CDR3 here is CASSGQGASNQPQHF. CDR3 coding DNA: TGTGCCAGCAGCGGACAGGGGGCTAGCAATCAGCCCCAGCATTTT.

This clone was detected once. DNA for the CDR3: TGTGCCAGCAGCTTATATCAGGGGACAGCAGATACGCAGTATTTT. Amino acids: CASSLYQGTADTQYF. V usage is TRBV7-9 and J usage is TRBJ2-3, with 7 bases aligning to TRBD1. Trimming cost V 2 bases and J 4 bases; bases outside gene matches: 6. The CDR3 consists of 15 residues. The germline gives CDR1 SEHNR, CDR2 FQNEAQ (reference sequence).

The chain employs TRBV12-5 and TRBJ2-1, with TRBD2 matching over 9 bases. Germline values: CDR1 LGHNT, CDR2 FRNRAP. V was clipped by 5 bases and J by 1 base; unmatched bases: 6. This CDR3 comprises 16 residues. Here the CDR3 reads CASGRLLAGSYNEQFF. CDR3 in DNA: TGTGCTAGTGGTCGACTTCTAGCGGGGTCCTACAATGAGCAGTTCTTC.

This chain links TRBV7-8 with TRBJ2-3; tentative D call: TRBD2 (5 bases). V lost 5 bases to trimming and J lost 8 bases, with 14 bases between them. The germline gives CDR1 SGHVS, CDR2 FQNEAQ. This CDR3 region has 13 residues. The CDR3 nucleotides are TGTGCCAGCAGCCCCTCCCCGGGGAGTACGCAGTATTTT. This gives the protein CASSPSPGSTQYF.

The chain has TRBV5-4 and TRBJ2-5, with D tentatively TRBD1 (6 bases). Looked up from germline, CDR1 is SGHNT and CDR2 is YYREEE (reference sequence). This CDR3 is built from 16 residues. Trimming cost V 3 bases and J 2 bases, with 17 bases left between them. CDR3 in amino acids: CASSSSGVGKQETQYF. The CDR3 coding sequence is TGTGCCAGCAGCTCTTCAGGGGTGGGAAAGCAAGAGACCCAGTACTTC.

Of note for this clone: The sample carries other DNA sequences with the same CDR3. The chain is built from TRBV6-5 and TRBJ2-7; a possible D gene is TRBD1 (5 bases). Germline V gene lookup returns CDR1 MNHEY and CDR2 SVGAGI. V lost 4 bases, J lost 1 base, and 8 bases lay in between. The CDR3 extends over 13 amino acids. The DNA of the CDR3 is TGTGCCAGCAGTTGGGGCGGATCCTACGAGCAGTACTTC. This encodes CASSWGGSYEQYF.

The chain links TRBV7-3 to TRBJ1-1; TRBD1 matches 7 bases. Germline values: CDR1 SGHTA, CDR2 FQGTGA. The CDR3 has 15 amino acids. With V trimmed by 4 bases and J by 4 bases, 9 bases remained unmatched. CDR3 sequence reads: CASSSNAGGLTEAFF. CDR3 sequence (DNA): TGTGCCAGCAGCTCGAATGCAGGGGGACTCACTGAAGCTTTCTTT.

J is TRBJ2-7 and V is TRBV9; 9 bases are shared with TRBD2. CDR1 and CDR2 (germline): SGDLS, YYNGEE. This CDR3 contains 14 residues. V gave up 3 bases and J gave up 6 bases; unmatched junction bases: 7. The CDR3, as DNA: TGTGCCAGCAGCGCGGCGGGGGGGCGATTCGAGCAGTACTTC. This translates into CASSAAGGRFEQYF.

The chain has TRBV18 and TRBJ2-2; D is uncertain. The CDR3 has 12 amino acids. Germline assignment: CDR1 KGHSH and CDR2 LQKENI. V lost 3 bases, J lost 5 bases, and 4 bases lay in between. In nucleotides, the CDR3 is TGTGCCAGCTCACCCAGAACCGGGGAGCTGTTTTTT. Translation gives CASSPRTGELFF.

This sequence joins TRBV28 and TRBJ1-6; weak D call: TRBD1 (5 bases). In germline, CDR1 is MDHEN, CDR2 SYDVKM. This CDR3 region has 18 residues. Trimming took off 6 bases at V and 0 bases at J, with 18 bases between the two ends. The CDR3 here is CASSLRRDSGSYNSPLHF. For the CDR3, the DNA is TGTGCCAGCAGCCTGCGCAGGGATTCCGGCTCCTATAATTCACCCCTCCACTTT.

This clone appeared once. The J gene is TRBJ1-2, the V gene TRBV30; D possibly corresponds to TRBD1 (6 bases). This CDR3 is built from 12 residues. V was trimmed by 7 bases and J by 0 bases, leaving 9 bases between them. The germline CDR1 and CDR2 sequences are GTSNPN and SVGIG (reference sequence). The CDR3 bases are TGTGCCTTCAGGGGAGCTAACTATGGCTACACCTTC. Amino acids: CAFRGANYGYTF. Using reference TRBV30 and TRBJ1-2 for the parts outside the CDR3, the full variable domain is SQTIHQWPATLVQPVGSPLSLECTVEGTSNPNLYWYRQAAGRGLQLLFYSVGIGQISSEVPQNLSASRPQDRQFILSSKKLLLSDSGFYLCAFRGANYGYTFGSGTRLTVV.

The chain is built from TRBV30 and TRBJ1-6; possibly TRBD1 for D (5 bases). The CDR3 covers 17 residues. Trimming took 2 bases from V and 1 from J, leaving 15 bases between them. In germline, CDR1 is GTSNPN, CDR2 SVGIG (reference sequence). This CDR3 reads CAWSKQRGGSYNSPLHF. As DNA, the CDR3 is TGTGCCTGGAGTAAACAAAGGGGAGGGTCCTATAATTCACCCCTCCACTTT.